This TCR beta chain was captured in a study of glioma-infiltrating T cells after dendritic cell vaccination. The method was immunoSEQ multiplex PCR; TCRdb's version includes in-frame clones alone and lacks a portion of them. The profile shows more than 95,000 clones, over 80% of them singletons. The time point denotes: after dendritic cell vaccination, including at tumor progression/relapse. Trimming cost V 1 base and J 4 bases, with 28 bases left between them. The CDR3 has 20 amino acids. Germline-derived CDR1 and CDR2 are LGHNT and FRNRAP. The sample was blood, taken after dendritic cell vaccination. The chain employs TRBV12-5 and TRBJ1-2; D unclear. The TCR originated in a human donor with glioblastoma. The DNA of the CDR3 is TGTGCTAGTGGTTTGGCCATCCTGGAGGTTCCCGTTGGAGATCCCTATGGCTACACCTTC. Translated, it gives CASGLAILEVPVGDPYGYTF.